Following are 27 T cell receptor beta chains from one sample sequenced in a study of CD8 T cells in ankylosing spondylitis. MiXCR was run by TCRdb on the 5' RACE reads, yielding one entry per CDR3 protein. The table shows approximately 250,000 distinct CDR3 sequences, with 10% to 13% occurring only once. What was sequenced was blood, either unsorted or a sorted T cell fraction (not recorded which). Receptors originate from a male donor with ankylosing spondylitis or in good health (not recorded which).

The sample holds a few counts of this clonotype. J is TRBJ2-2 and V is TRBV30; perhaps TRBD2 as D (5 bases). Per germline, CDR1 GTSNPN and CDR2 SVGIG (reference sequence). V was pared by 2 bases and J by 3 bases, with 10 bases between. This CDR3 has 14 residues. The CDR3 DNA is TGTGCCTGGAGTCTAGGACTCCACACCGGGGAGCTGTTTTTT. This gives the protein CAWSLGLHTGELFF.

The sample holds many counts of this clonotype. V usage is TRBV5-1 and J usage is TRBJ2-1, with 9 nucleotides matching TRBD1. CDR1 and CDR2 (germline): SGHRS, YFSETQ. The CDR3 loop spans 14 amino acids. With 0 bases clipped from V and 12 bases from J, the junction kept 7 bases outside the gene matches. The CDR3 loop reads CASSLEGQGIVQFF. Written as DNA, the CDR3 is TGCGCCAGCAGCTTGGAGGGACAGGGAATAGTGCAGTTCTTC.

This clonotype came up many times. CDR3 sequence: CASTRGDQTSYEQYF. DNA of the CDR3: TGTGCCAGCACGCGCGGGGACCAAACCTCCTACGAGCAGTACTTC. This chain links TRBV12-3 or TRBV12-4 with TRBJ2-7; a weak D match, TRBD2 (6 bases). V was cut by 7 bases and J by 0 bases, with 16 bases left in between. CDR3 length: 15 residues.

Comment on this clonotype: This may be a read error: a much more frequent sequence differs by one nucleotide. This rearrangement joins TRBV3-1 to TRBJ1-1, with a weak D call TRBD1 (5 bases). The CDR3 runs to 15 residues. The germline CDR1 and CDR2 sequences are LGHDT and YNNKEL (reference sequence). The CDR3 region has the DNA TGTGCCAGCAGCCAAGTGGGGCTCCGGGGCACTGGAGCTTTCTTT. It specifies CASSQVGLRGTGAFF.

This clonotype was recorded many times. The chain employs TRBV3-1 and TRBJ2-7; 8 nucleotides line up with TRBD1. The germline CDR1 and CDR2 sequences are LGHDT and YNNKEL (reference sequence). There are 13 residues in the CDR3. The V and J ends lost 3 bases and 6 bases, in that order; junction bases with no gene match: 4. The CDR3 loop reads CASSHGQGREQYF. Written as DNA, the CDR3 is TGTGCCAGCAGCCATGGACAGGGACGCGAGCAGTACTTC.

This clonotype was found many times. In nucleotides, the CDR3 is TGCAGTGCCGGGACAGTCGCCAAAAACATTCAGTACTTC. This translates into CSAGTVAKNIQYF. The chain carries TRBV20-1 and TRBJ2-4; 7 bases line up with TRBD1. After removal of 6 bases from V and 1 base from J, the junction contained 3 bases not matched to a gene. Germline assignment: CDR1 DFQATT and CDR2 SNEGSKA (reference sequence). The CDR3 consists of 13 residues.

This clonotype has a count of ten or more. The V gene is TRBV4-2, the J gene TRBJ2-2; D may be TRBD1 or TRBD2 (5 bases each). V lost 0 bases and J lost 4, with 15 bases in between. The CDR3 contains 17 residues. Germline V gene sequence: CDR1 LGHNA, CDR2 YNFKEQ. The CDR3 sequence: CASSQDWQGVSTGELFF. The CDR3 region has the DNA TGTGCCAGCAGCCAAGATTGGCAGGGAGTGAGCACCGGGGAGCTGTTTTTT.

This clonotype was counted at least ten times. V usage is TRBV27 and J usage is TRBJ2-3; D is perhaps TRBD2 (5 bases). The CDR3 contains 14 residues. Trimming pared 3 bases from V and 0 bases from J, leaving 7 bases between. Germline V gives CDR1 MNHEY, CDR2 SMNVEV (reference sequence). The CDR3 region is CASSFLASTDTQYF. The DNA of the CDR3 is TGTGCCAGCAGTTTCCTAGCTAGCACAGATACGCAGTATTTT.

This clonotype was found many times. The V call is TRBV29-1, the J call TRBJ1-2, with D hard to call. The CDR3 covers 11 residues. The germline CDR1 and CDR2 sequences are SQVTM and ANQGSEA. Trimming took off 0 bases at V and 8 bases at J, with 7 bases between the two ends. The CDR3 loop is CSVEEPGGYTF. The CDR3 nucleotides read TGCAGCGTTGAAGAACCGGGGGGCTACACCTTC.

Turning to this clonotype: One end of the junction does not line up with germline, which may come from a read error. This chain uses TRBV12-3 or TRBV12-4 with TRBJ1-2; perhaps TRBD1 as D (6 bases). This CDR3 comprises 14 residues. CDR3 coding DNA: TGTGCCAGCAGTTTAAACAGGGACCCCTATGACTACACCTTC. This sequence encodes CASSLNRDPYDYTF.

There are many counts of this clonotype. The chain has TRBV29-1 and TRBJ2-2; D perhaps matches TRBD1 (6 bases). Deletions cut 4 bases from V and 0 bases from J, with 9 bases between. Germline V lookup: CDR1 SQVTM, CDR2 ANQGSEA. The CDR3 has 14 amino acids. The CDR3: CSVVGAANTGELFF. CDR3 coding DNA: TGCAGCGTTGTGGGGGCAGCGAACACCGGGGAGCTGTTTTTT.

In its sample, this clonotype was seen many times. This rearrangement joins TRBV4-2 to TRBJ2-1, with a weak D call TRBD2 (5 bases). CDR3 size: 14 residues. Germline loops: CDR1 LGHNA, CDR2 YNFKEQ. V was cut by 0 bases and J by 7 bases, with 10 bases left in between. The CDR3 nucleotides read TGTGCCAGCAGCCAAGAGAGGGAGCAGAATGAGCAGTTCTTC. This gives the protein CASSQEREQNEQFF.

This clonotype was observed at least ten times. The genes are TRBV12-3 or TRBV12-4 and TRBJ2-3, with 11 bases lining up with TRBD2. J was trimmed by 3 bases and V by 6 bases; bases with no gene match: 11. The CDR3 is made up of 17 amino acids. The CDR3 nucleotides read TGTGCCAGCAGCCCCAGGCCAACTAGCGGGGGAACAGATACGCAGTATTTT. Translating it yields CASSPRPTSGGTDTQYF.

Of note for this clonotype: Germline is not matched at one junction end, which may reflect a read error. This chain uses TRBV6-5 with TRBJ2-3, with D maybe TRBD2 (6 bases). The CDR3 covers 15 residues. Germline-derived CDR1 and CDR2 are MNHEY and SVGAGI. The CDR3 nucleotides read TGTGCCAACAGTTTAATCGGGACTCGGCGGGATACGCAGTATTTT. It encodes CANSLIGTRRDTQYF.

There are many counts of this clonotype. The chain links TRBV6-1 to TRBJ2-1; 7 bases map to TRBD2. The CDR3 is 15 residues long. The V and J ends lost 1 base and 5 bases, in that order; junction bases with no gene match: 5. CDR1 and CDR2 from the germline V gene are MNHNS and SASEGT. CDR3 sequence: CASSEELAGHNEQFF. CDR3 DNA sequence: TGTGCCAGCAGTGAAGAATTAGCGGGCCACAATGAGCAGTTCTTC.

There are many counts of this clonotype. The chain has TRBV5-4 and TRBJ2-1; the D is unclear. Per the germline V gene, CDR1 is SGHNT and CDR2 is YYREEE (reference sequence). The CDR3 spans 12 residues. Trimming removed 0 bases from V and 8 bases from J, with 6 bases in between. For the CDR3, the DNA is TGTGCCAGCAGCTTGGACGGGTATGAGCAGTTCTTC. Its protein is CASSLDGYEQFF.

The chain has TRBV12-3 or TRBV12-4 and TRBJ2-1, with D possibly TRBD2 on 5 matching bases. Trimming removed 1 base from V and 6 bases from J, with 16 bases in between. The CDR3 length is 16 residues. The chain's CDR3 is CASSLGSATLSNEQFF. CDR3 nucleotides: TGTGCCAGCAGTTTAGGTAGCGCGACACTTTCCAATGAGCAGTTCTTC.

This clonotype has a count of ten or more. The chain has TRBV27 and TRBJ2-1; no firm D call. Per germline, CDR1 MNHEY and CDR2 SMNVEV (reference sequence). This CDR3 has 11 residues. The CDR3 sequence is CVASSYNEQFF. CDR3 coding DNA: TGTGTCGCCAGCTCCTACAATGAGCAGTTCTTC.

This clonotype turned up a few times. J is TRBJ2-4 and V is TRBV10-1, with unresolved D. Between the trimmed V and J ends, which lost 0 bases and 2 bases, there was a span of 8 bases. This CDR3 comprises 15 residues. The V gene's germline CDR1 is WNHNN and CDR2 SYGVQD (reference sequence). CDR3: CASSESRGSKNIQYF. The CDR3 region has the DNA TGCGCCAGCAGTGAGTCGCGAGGTTCCAAAAACATTCAGTACTTC.

This clonotype was seen ten or more times. This rearrangement joins TRBV20-1 to TRBJ2-3; no clear D. CDR1 DFQATT and CDR2 SNEGSKA come from the germline V gene (reference sequence). V shed 4 bases and J shed 0 bases, with 14 bases lying between them. The CDR3 sequence is 15 residues long. The CDR3 sequence: CSATSRPASTDTQYF. CDR3 sequence (DNA): TGCAGTGCTACCTCCCGCCCGGCTAGCACAGATACGCAGTATTTT.

This clonotype has a count of ten or more. This chain connects TRBV27 to TRBJ2-3, with 12 bases fitting TRBD2. Germline CDR1 and CDR2: MNHEY and SMNVEV (reference sequence). Trimming removed 5 bases from V and 3 bases from J; junction bases left unmatched: 3. The length of the CDR3 is 15 residues. As DNA, the CDR3 is TGTGCCAGCAGTCCCGGGACTAGCGGGACAGATACGCAGTATTTT. Translation gives CASSPGTSGTDTQYF.

This clonotype was seen repeatedly, ten times or more. This chain joins TRBV3-1 and TRBJ2-1; the D gene is possibly TRBD1 (5 bases). This CDR3 region has 12 residues. CDR1 LGHDT and CDR2 YNNKEL come from the germline V gene (reference sequence). The V gene lost 4 bases and the J gene lost 8 bases, with 9 bases spanning the gap. The CDR3 DNA reads as TGTGCCAGCAGCCCAGGGCCAGATGAGCAGTTCTTC. Its translation: CASSPGPDEQFF.

The V call is TRBV19, the J call TRBJ2-7; 7 positions agree with TRBD1. The CDR3 consists of 13 residues. In germline, CDR1 is LNHDA, CDR2 SQIVND (reference sequence). Trimming cost V 5 bases and J 3 bases; bases outside gene matches: 4. CDR3 DNA: TGTGCCAGTAGTCCCTGGACAGGCTACGAGCAGTACTTC. Protein sequence: CASSPWTGYEQYF.

At least ten counts were recorded for this clonotype. This sequence joins TRBV5-1 and TRBJ2-5; TRBD1 is a possible D gene (6 bases). This CDR3 contains 14 residues. Trimming shortened V by 4 bases and J by 0 bases, and 10 bases separated the two germline ends. Germline V gene sequence: CDR1 SGHRS, CDR2 YFSETQ. The CDR3 is CASSPTGYQETQYF. For the CDR3, the DNA is TGCGCCAGCAGCCCGACAGGCTACCAAGAGACCCAGTACTTC.

At least ten counts were recorded for this clonotype. The chain is built from TRBV20-1 and TRBJ2-1, with D possibly being TRBD2 (7 bases). Trimming took off 1 base at V and 7 bases at J, with 14 bases between the two ends. The CDR3 contains 14 residues. Germline-derived CDR1 and CDR2 are DFQATT and SNEGSKA (reference sequence). CDR3 protein: CSARVGGGLNEQFF. Written as DNA, the CDR3 is TGCAGTGCTAGAGTGGGAGGGGGGCTTAATGAGCAGTTCTTC.

This clonotype was recorded at least ten times. This sequence joins TRBV20-1 and TRBJ2-2, with 9 bases aligning to TRBD2. CDR1 and CDR2 (germline): DFQATT, SNEGSKA (reference sequence). Trimming took 2 bases from V and 4 from J; bases not matched to a gene: 2. This CDR3 has 14 amino acids. In DNA, the CDR3 is TGCAGTGCTAGAAGACTAGCGGCCACCGGGGAGCTGTTTTTT. It encodes CSARRLAATGELFF.

This clonotype was seen repeatedly, ten times or more. CDR3 sequence reads: CASSQEGQTRTDTQYF. DNA for the CDR3: TGCGCCAGCAGCCAAGAGGGACAAACTCGCACAGATACGCAGTATTTT. The gene calls are TRBV4-1 and TRBJ2-3, with a tentative D call TRBD1 (6 bases). V gave up 0 bases and J gave up 1 base, with 11 bases separating them. The CDR3 sequence is 16 residues long. The germline gives CDR1 MGHRA, CDR2 YSYEKL.